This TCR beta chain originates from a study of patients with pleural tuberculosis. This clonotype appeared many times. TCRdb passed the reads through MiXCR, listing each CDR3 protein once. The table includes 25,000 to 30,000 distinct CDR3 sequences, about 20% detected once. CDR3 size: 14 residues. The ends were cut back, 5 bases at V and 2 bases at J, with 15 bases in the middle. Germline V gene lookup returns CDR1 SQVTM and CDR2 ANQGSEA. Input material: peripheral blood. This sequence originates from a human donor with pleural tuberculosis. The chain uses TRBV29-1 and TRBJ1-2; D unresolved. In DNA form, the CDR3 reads TGCAGCGTTACCACTAGGTTTACAAACTATGGCTACACCTTC. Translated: CSVTTRFTNYGYTF.